This T cell receptor beta chain stems from a study of blood T cell repertoires in COVID-19. Study-wide context: The United States, Italy and Spain provided the acute and convalescent COVID-19 samples. Sources were T cells, B-cell-depleted T cells, or PBMCs; the material itself was cDNA or gDNA.

With 3 bases clipped from V and 4 bases from J, the junction kept 3 bases outside the gene matches. Germline CDR1 and CDR2: SGHRS and YFSETQ. The CDR3 is 14 amino acids. Original processing notes: Amplification of reference gene primers provided the estimated nucleated cell counts. Generated by immunoSEQ multiplex PCR, the TCRdb table keeps only in-frame clones and is missing some. The V and J calls and clone size come from that table; D and trimming were worked out from the DNA. The sample holds roughly 200,000 clones; roughly 80% are singletons and the top ten take roughly 8%. The TCR was taken from an elderly woman with acute or convalescent COVID-19. This chain connects TRBV5-1 to TRBJ2-5; 10 bases line up with TRBD1. Sequenced input: peripheral blood. CDR3 region: CASSSWTGGETQYF. Written as DNA, the CDR3 is TGCGCCAGCAGCTCCTGGACAGGGGGAGAGACCCAGTACTTC.